The rows below give T cell receptor beta chains drawn from one sample of a study of T cell repertoires in cytomegalovirus infection. Which antigens these TCRs recognize remains unknown. Each CDR3 protein gets one entry after TCRdb re-called the reads with MiXCR. The data contain about 480,000 distinct CDR3 sequences, 25% to 35% of them singletons. Sequenced material: cultured PBMCs, taken from culture after CMV antigen stimulation. Receptors were obtained from a human donor in good health (CMV status not recorded). Some clones in this sample may be carry-over from other donors' samples. The CDR3 runs from the conserved cysteine through the conserved F or W. Fields, in order: J gene, CDR3 length, V gene, CDR3 protein.

TRBJ2-3	15	TRBV27	CASSFVRVSTDTQYF
TRBJ2-2	16	TRBV6-2/TRBV6-3	CASRRDRGYNTGELFF
TRBJ1-5	13	TRBV12-3/TRBV12-4	CASSLDSDQPQHF
TRBJ1-1	15	TRBV6-1	CASSEGPGRHTEAFF
TRBJ2-3	18	TRBV14	CASSQDPGNRKMADTQYF
TRBJ2-5	12	TRBV6-6	CASSQGDQAQYF
TRBJ2-1	15	TRBV6-5	CASSYMGLAQYEQFF
TRBJ1-5	15	TRBV7-6	CASSPGPRSNQPQHF
TRBJ2-2	16	TRBV11-2	CASSRGLAGANGELFF
TRBJ2-5	18	TRBV7-2	CASSLSGTSGSTQETQYF
TRBJ1-2	13	TRBV7-3	CASSLGGRTGYTF
TRBJ2-7	14	TRBV4-2	CASSQTVGSYEQYF
TRBJ1-5	15	TRBV7-2	CASSFGTSLGQPQHF
TRBJ2-5	19	TRBV7-2	CASSPLGSGSGGWGETQYF
TRBJ2-3	15	TRBV12-3/TRBV12-4	CASKPSLAGVDTQYF
TRBJ2-1	12	TRBV19	CASSPRSNEQFF
TRBJ1-1	15	TRBV11-2	CASSLAGQFNTEAFF
TRBJ2-5	13	TRBV6-1	CASRGTGTQTQYF
TRBJ2-5	13	TRBV28	CASHQPNQETQYF
TRBJ1-1	14	TRBV7-9	CASSFNRGSTEAFF
TRBJ2-7	15	TRBV6-2/TRBV6-3	CASSRDRQSHPEQYF
TRBJ1-5	14	TRBV12-3/TRBV12-4	CASSPGPQNQPQHF
TRBJ1-3	15	TRBV7-2	CASSLAPHSGNTIYF
TRBJ2-7	19	TRBV4-1	CASSQVGLAGAKPTYEQYF
TRBJ2-3	15	TRBV6-2/TRBV6-3	CASTEGTSGRDTQYF
TRBJ2-1	14	TRBV7-8	CASSEQGPYNEQFF
TRBJ2-7	15	TRBV20-1	CSARLSLAGLYEQYF
TRBJ1-2	14	TRBV12-3/TRBV12-4	CASSTDRARYGYTF
TRBJ1-2	16	TRBV6-5	CASSYDRDSLDYGYTF
TRBJ2-2	15	TRBV11-2	CASSLGGSRTGELFF
TRBJ1-1	13	TRBV12-3/TRBV12-4	CASSLSTSTEAFF
TRBJ2-2	15	TRBV6-1	CASTPSLLVTGELFF
TRBJ1-6	16	TRBV20-1	CSASYLDSSYNSPLHF
TRBJ2-2	12	TRBV7-3	CASSANTGELFF
TRBJ2-5	13	TRBV7-2	CASSLSWVETQYF
TRBJ1-2	15	TRBV19	CASRLTGTGTYGYTF
TRBJ2-1	14	TRBV5-6	CASSLGGRQDEQFF